Each of the 14 T cell receptor beta chains below was sequenced from the same sample in a study of blood T cell repertoires in COVID-19. Produced via immunoSEQ multiplex PCR; TCRdb's table is partial and in-frame only. This sample has over 400,000 clones, with approximately 85% found just once. The sample consisted of peripheral blood. The origin of the receptors is a human donor in a cohort sampled during active COVID-19.

This clone was seen more than once but under ten times. The chain couples TRBV7-9 to TRBJ2-1; TRBD2 aligns across 11 bases. The V gene end was trimmed by 0 bases and the J gene end by 7 bases; junction bases not matched to a gene: 2. In germline, CDR1 is SEHNR, CDR2 FQNEAQ (reference sequence). The CDR3 has 15 amino acids. The CDR3 region has the DNA TGTGCCAGCAGCTTAGCGGGACTAGCGGAGAATGAGCAGTTCTTC. Protein: CASSLAGLAENEQFF.

V gene TRBV28 combines with J gene TRBJ1-2; weak D call: TRBD1 (5 bases). The CDR3 runs to 14 residues. Germline lookup yields CDR1 MDHEN and CDR2 SYDVKM. V was shortened by 2 bases and J by 1 base, with 8 bases between the two germline ends. CDR3 protein: CASSLLGHNYGYTF. CDR3 in DNA: TGTGCCAGCAGTTTACTGGGGCATAACTATGGCTACACCTTC.

Here the CDR3 DNA reads TGTGCCAGTTCCCAGGGGACCTTCTCTGGAAACACCATATATTTT. It translates to CASSQGTFSGNTIYF. The chain carries TRBV7-2 and TRBJ1-3, with a weak D call TRBD1 (6 bases). CDR1 is SGHTA and CDR2 is FQGNSA in the germline V gene. The CDR3 runs 15 residues. V was cut by 9 bases and J by 0 bases, with 15 bases left in between.

The V gene is TRBV7-2, the J gene TRBJ2-4; tentatively, D is TRBD1 (7 bases). Germline CDR1 is SGHTA and CDR2 is FQGNSA. This CDR3 is 17 amino acids long. The V end lost 4 bases, the J end lost 8 bases, and 24 bases lay between the germline ends. CDR3 DNA: TGTGCCAGCAGCTCCCGGGACAGCTACCTCAGGGGGGACATTCAGTACTTC. Protein sequence: CASSSRDSYLRGDIQYF. Supplemented by reference TRBV7-2 and TRBJ2-4, the full variable domain reads GAGVSQSPSNKVTEKGKDVELRCDPISGHTALYWYRQSLGQGLEFLIYFQGNSAPDKSGLPSDRFSAERTGGSVSTLTIQRTQQEDSAVYLCASSSRDSYLRGDIQYFGAGTRLSVL.

The chain carries TRBV30 and TRBJ1-5; D is perhaps TRBD1 (5 bases). Trimming took off 2 bases at V and 2 bases at J, with 7 bases between the two ends. Germline lookup yields CDR1 GTSNPN and CDR2 SVGIG (reference sequence). The CDR3 is 13 amino acids. CDR3 sequence (DNA): TGTGCCTGGAGTCAAGGGGGCAATCAGCCCCAGCATTTT. Translation gives CAWSQGGNQPQHF.

J is TRBJ2-3 and V is TRBV11-2; a weak D match, TRBD2 (6 bases). CDR1 SGHAT and CDR2 FQNNGV come from the germline V gene. Trimming left V 0 bases short and J 1 base short, with 20 bases between. The length of the CDR3 is 19 residues. CDR3 nucleotide sequence: TGTGCCAGCAGCTTAGATCAGGATGGGGGACTTGCGGGCACAGATACGCAGTATTTT. It translates to CASSLDQDGGLAGTDTQYF.

V and J are TRBV7-2 and TRBJ2-7; TRBD2 aligns across 11 bases. Germline lookup yields CDR1 SGHTA and CDR2 FQGNSA. CDR3 size: 17 residues. Unmatched junction bases numbered 14, after V lost 3 bases and J lost 7 bases. The CDR3 here is CASSFAPHSGRAWEQYF. DNA for the CDR3: TGTGCCAGCAGCTTTGCCCCACATAGCGGGAGGGCCTGGGAGCAGTACTTC. Variable domain in full (rest from reference TRBV7-2 and TRBJ2-7): GAGVSQSPSNKVTEKGKDVELRCDPISGHTALYWYRQSLGQGLEFLIYFQGNSAPDKSGLPSDRFSAERTGGSVSTLTIQRTQQEDSAVYLCASSFAPHSGRAWEQYFGPGTRLTVT.

On this clone itself: The same CDR3 also results from other DNA sequences found in this sample. This chain connects TRBV5-1 to TRBJ2-7, with D possibly being TRBD1 (5 bases). CDR1 is SGHRS and CDR2 is YFSETQ in the germline V gene. The CDR3 has 14 residues. V was cut by 0 bases and J by 2 bases, with 9 bases left in between. This CDR3 is CASSLGQGPYEQYF. The CDR3 DNA reads TGCGCCAGCAGCTTGGGCCAGGGCCCCTACGAGCAGTACTTC.

In nucleotides, the CDR3 is TGTGCCAGCAGCCCTCGCGGGAACCCCTACGAGCAGTACTTC. Its protein product is CASSPRGNPYEQYF. The V and J genes are TRBV9 and TRBJ2-7; D perhaps matches TRBD2 (6 bases). Trimming cost V 4 bases and J 2 bases, with 13 bases left between them. Germline V gives CDR1 SGDLS, CDR2 YYNGEE. The CDR3 extends over 14 amino acids.

This chain links TRBV9 with TRBJ1-4; D is undetermined. The germline V gene has CDR1 SGDLS and CDR2 YYNGEE. CDR3 length: 17 amino acids. V was pared by 0 bases and J by 4 bases, with 16 bases between. This CDR3 is CASSVAANLASNEKLFF. DNA of the CDR3: TGTGCCAGCAGCGTAGCGGCCAACTTAGCTAGTAATGAAAAACTGTTTTTT.

The V gene is TRBV3-1 (or the pseudogene TRBV3-2), the J gene TRBJ1-1; TRBD1 agrees at 8 bases. V lost 5 bases and J lost 5; bases outside the gene matches: 4. This CDR3 region has 13 residues. The V gene's germline CDR1 is LGHDT and CDR2 YNNKEL (reference sequence). For the CDR3, the DNA is TGTGCCAGCAGCGGACAGGGCCGGACTGAAGCTTTCTTT. It specifies CASSGQGRTEAFF.

The chain carries TRBV13 and TRBJ2-2, with 9 bases fitting TRBD1. The junction had 6 bases not matched to a gene; V was cut back by 3 bases and J by 4 bases. This CDR3 is built from 16 residues. The V gene's germline CDR1 is PRHDT and CDR2 FYEKMQ (reference sequence). The CDR3 DNA sequence: TGTGCCAGCAGCTTCCCTCCGGGACAGGGCACCGGGGAGCTGTTTTTT. Its protein is CASSFPPGQGTGELFF.

This clone was observed a few times. In nucleotides, the CDR3 is TGCGCCAGCAGTATAAACAGGGATGGGGGTGAAGCTTTCTTT. Translating it yields CASSINRDGGEAFF. The chain links TRBV10-2 to TRBJ1-1; TRBD1 might be the D (6 bases). The germline CDR1 and CDR2 sequences are WSHSY and SAAADI. This CDR3 has 14 residues. The V end was cut by 5 bases, the J end by 7 bases, with 17 bases between.

The CDR3, as DNA: TGTGCCAGCAGCCCTCTAGCGGGAGTCTCCGAGCAGTACTTC. This encodes CASSPLAGVSEQYF. This chain uses TRBV7-3 with TRBJ2-7, with 10 bases lining up with TRBD2. Germline CDR1 SGHTA, CDR2 FQGTGA. The CDR3 extends over 14 amino acids. J was trimmed by 6 bases and V by 5 bases; bases with no gene match: 7.